Sequencing of this T cell receptor (beta chain) was carried out in a study of blood T cell repertoires in COVID-19. About the study: Samples taken during acute and convalescent COVID-19 were collected in the United States, Italy and Spain.

Participants spanned ages about 18 to 89 years and resided in over 20 US areas. Researchers sorted participants into cohorts using their self-reported clinical history. V gave up 6 bases and J gave up 8 bases, with 16 bases separating them. CDR1 is LNHDA, CDR2 SQIVND, per germline (reference sequence). The CDR3 covers 14 residues. Clones were read by immunoSEQ multiplex PCR, and TCRdb kept only the in-frame ones, dropping some. Counted here are 300,000 to 400,000 clones, 85% occurring once; the ten biggest clones make up over 1.5%. The rearrangement links TRBV19 to TRBJ1-4, with D uncertain. Sequenced sample: PBMCs or T cells enriched from blood (not recorded which). This clonotype originated in a woman in her twenties or thirties who had been exposed to COVID-19. In DNA, the CDR3 is TGTGCCAGTAGGAAGACTGTCAGCGGCGAAAAACTGTTTTTT. This translates into CASRKTVSGEKLFF.